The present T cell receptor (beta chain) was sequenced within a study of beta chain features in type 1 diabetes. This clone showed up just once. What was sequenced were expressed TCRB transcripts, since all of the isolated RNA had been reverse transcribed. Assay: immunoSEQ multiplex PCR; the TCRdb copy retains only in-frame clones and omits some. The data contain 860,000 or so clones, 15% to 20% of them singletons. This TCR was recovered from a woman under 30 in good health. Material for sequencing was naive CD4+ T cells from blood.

The CDR3 nucleotides are TGTGCCAGCCGGGCAATGGAGACGTACAATGAGCAGTTCTTC. Protein product: CASRAMETYNEQFF. The chain carries TRBV27 and TRBJ2-1; D gene unclear. V gave up 8 bases and J gave up 4 bases, with 15 bases separating them. Germline V gene lookup returns CDR1 MNHEY and CDR2 SMNVEV (reference sequence). The CDR3 is 14 residues long.